The rows below give T cell receptor beta chains drawn from one sample of a study of T-cell reconstitution after alpha-beta-depleted transplantation in children. TCRdb redid the calling of the PCR reads with MiXCR, one entry per CDR3 protein. Counted here are about 110,000 distinct CDR3 sequences, almost 6.5% occurring once; the ten biggest clones make up more than 20%. The sequencing used PBMCs, mostly from graft donor cells, collected 360 days after TCRalphabeta/CD19-depleted stem cell transplant. Receptor source: a male patient between 2 and 10 years old who had a stem cell transplant for acute lymphoblastic leukemia, so the T cells may come from the graft donor. CDR3s include the opening cysteine and the closing phenylalanine or tryptophan. The order of the fields is CDR3 DNA, CDR3 protein, D gene, J gene, clone size, V gene. D genes are given only for firm matches. Clone size is shown for a subset of rows, as once, few, many or a class of expanded clone.

DNA: TGCGCCAGCAGCCAAGATTCGGAGGGACAGAACTACGAGCAGTACTTC
CDR3: CASSQDSEGQNYEQYF
D: .
J: TRBJ2-7
size: many
V: TRBV4-3

DNA: TGTGCCAGCAGTTCATACAGGGCTGAGCAGTTCTTC
CDR3: CASSSYRAEQFF
D: .
J: TRBJ2-1
size: many
V: TRBV12-3/TRBV12-4

DNA: TGCGCCAGCAGCCAAGAAGGAGTAGGCAGCGGCGGGGAGCTGTTTTTT
CDR3: CASSQEGVGSGGELFF
D: .
J: TRBJ2-2
size: few
V: TRBV4-1

DNA: TGTGCCAGCAGCTTGGCTCCCAGGGAGTATACGCAGTATTTT
CDR3: CASSLAPREYTQYF
D: .
J: TRBJ2-3
size: many
V: TRBV5-6

DNA: TGTGCCAGCAGCCCCCGGGGGAGGGCAGGTGGGGCCAACGTCCTGACTTTC
CDR3: CASSPRGRAGGANVLTF
D: TRBD2
J: TRBJ2-6
size: once
V: TRBV7-3

DNA: TGTGCCAGCAGCGTAATGAGACTAGCGGGAGAAATTTTGGATGAGCAGTTCTTC
CDR3: CASSVMRLAGEILDEQFF
D: TRBD2
J: TRBJ2-1
size: many
V: TRBV9

DNA: TGTGCCAGCAGTTTACGACAGACTAATCAGCCCCAGCATTTT
CDR3: CASSLRQTNQPQHF
D: .
J: TRBJ1-5
size: few
V: TRBV27

DNA: TGTGCCAGCAGTCTCCGCTATGGCTACACCTTC
CDR3: CASSLRYGYTF
D: .
J: TRBJ1-2
size: few
V: TRBV12-3/TRBV12-4

DNA: TGTGCCAGCTTCCCGGGGGCGGGGGAGACCCAGTACTTC
CDR3: CASFPGAGETQYF
D: .
J: TRBJ2-5
size: few
V: TRBV7-2

DNA: TGTGCCAGCAGCGAGGACTACACAGATACGCAGTATTTT
CDR3: CASSEDYTDTQYF
D: .
J: TRBJ2-3
size: .
V: TRBV5-6

DNA: TGTGCCAGCAGGTTGGGACAGGGAGTCGCCACCGGGGAGCTGTTTTTT
CDR3: CASRLGQGVATGELFF
D: TRBD1
J: TRBJ2-2
size: many
V: TRBV12-3/TRBV12-4

DNA: TGCGCCAGCAGCCAGGACCAGACTAGCGGGTATGAGCAGTTCTTC
CDR3: CASSQDQTSGYEQFF
D: TRBD2
J: TRBJ2-1
size: many
V: TRBV4-3

DNA: TGCAGTGCGCCCACAGGGCCCGGCTACACCTTC
CDR3: CSAPTGPGYTF
D: .
J: TRBJ1-2
size: few
V: TRBV20-1

DNA: TGTGCCAGCAGCGTAGGGGACGGGGCGGCAGATACGCAGTATTTT
CDR3: CASSVGDGAADTQYF
D: .
J: TRBJ2-3
size: many
V: TRBV9

DNA: TGCGCCAGCAGCCACCTCAGTAGCGGGGGGGCCTACGAGCAGTACTTC
CDR3: CASSHLSSGGAYEQYF
D: TRBD2
J: TRBJ2-7
size: few
V: TRBV4-1

DNA: TGCGCCAGCAGCCAAGAGGAGGGGCCATCCTACGAGCAGTACTTC
CDR3: CASSQEEGPSYEQYF
D: .
J: TRBJ2-7
size: many
V: TRBV4-3

DNA: TGTGCCAGCAGTCCCCGGGCTCTTTCACCCCTCCACTTT
CDR3: CASSPRALSPLHF
D: .
J: TRBJ1-6
size: many
V: TRBV12-3/TRBV12-4

DNA: TGCGCCAGCAGCTTGGCCTCGGATACGCAGTATTTT
CDR3: CASSLASDTQYF
D: .
J: TRBJ2-3
size: many
V: TRBV5-1

DNA: TGTGCCAGCAGTTTAAGAGGGGGGTTTACCTACGAGCAGTACTTC
CDR3: CASSLRGGFTYEQYF
D: .
J: TRBJ2-7
size: .
V: TRBV27

DNA: TGCAGTCCCCTGCACTATGGCTACACCTTC
CDR3: CSPLHYGYTF
D: .
J: TRBJ1-2
size: .
V: TRBV20-1

DNA: TGCAGTGCTGAGAGTATCGCGGGCCCTCCAGATACGCAGTATTTT
CDR3: CSAESIAGPPDTQYF
D: .
J: TRBJ2-3
size: few
V: TRBV20-1

DNA: TGTGCCAGTAGTATTACTAGCGGGTTCTACAATGAGCAGTTCTTC
CDR3: CASSITSGFYNEQFF
D: TRBD2
J: TRBJ2-1
size: few
V: TRBV19

DNA: TGCGCCAGCAGCCAAGATTGGAGCGGGGGGGTAGATACGCAGTATTTT
CDR3: CASSQDWSGGVDTQYF
D: TRBD2
J: TRBJ2-3
size: many
V: TRBV4-3

DNA: TGTGCCAGCAGTACCGGACTAGCGGGAGGGCCGGCCTACAATGAGCAGTTCTTC
CDR3: CASSTGLAGGPAYNEQFF
D: TRBD2
J: TRBJ2-1
size: many
V: TRBV6-1

DNA: TGTGCCAGCAGGACCCCCGGGCTTACTGAAGCTTTCTTT
CDR3: CASRTPGLTEAFF
D: .
J: TRBJ1-1
size: many
V: TRBV7-9

DNA: TGTGCCAGCAGCCTGACAGCTAACTATGGCTACACCTTC
CDR3: CASSLTANYGYTF
D: .
J: TRBJ1-2
size: few
V: TRBV6-1

DNA: TGTGCCAGCAAGGCGCGGGGCTCCGCAATCAATGAGCAGTTCTTC
CDR3: CASKARGSAINEQFF
D: .
J: TRBJ2-1
size: many
V: TRBV28

DNA: TGTGCCAGCAGTTCGGGGACAGACGCAACTAATGAAAAACTGTTTTTT
CDR3: CASSSGTDATNEKLFF
D: TRBD1
J: TRBJ1-4
size: many
V: TRBV28

DNA: TGCAGTGCTACTCGTTACCTAATGAACACTGAAGCTTTCTTT
CDR3: CSATRYLMNTEAFF
D: .
J: TRBJ1-1
size: many
V: TRBV20-1

DNA: TGTGCCAGAATGTACCAAGAGACCCAGTACTTC
CDR3: CARMYQETQYF
D: .
J: TRBJ2-5
size: few
V: TRBV11-3

DNA: TGTGCCAGCAGCCCTTGGACAGGGGCGACCTACGAGCAGTACTTC
CDR3: CASSPWTGATYEQYF
D: TRBD1
J: TRBJ2-7
size: many
V: TRBV7-8

DNA: TGTGCCAGCAGCACTAGACTAGCTAGCTCCTACGAGCAGTACTTC
CDR3: CASSTRLASSYEQYF
D: TRBD2
J: TRBJ2-7
size: many
V: TRBV13

DNA: TGTGCCAGCAGCTTAGTGGCCAGGGCCTACAATGAGCAGTTCTTC
CDR3: CASSLVARAYNEQFF
D: .
J: TRBJ2-1
size: many
V: TRBV11-1